This T cell receptor (beta chain) appears in the sequencing data of a study of T cell repertoires in cytomegalovirus infection. Study context: In public TCR beta signatures, there were indications of both CMV infection and matching HLA type.

One entry per CDR3 protein results from TCRdb running MiXCR on the reads. The data contain about 490,000 distinct CDR3 sequences, approximately 11% of them seen just once; the ten biggest clones take up 9.5% to 13%. This CDR3 is built from 14 residues. V was trimmed by 5 bases and J by 8 bases, leaving 17 bases between them. Germline V lookup: CDR1 SGHKS, CDR2 YYEKEE (reference sequence). This chain uses TRBV5-5 with TRBJ2-1; D possibly uses TRBD1 or TRBD2 (6 bases each). The sequencing input was PBMCs. The TCR originated in a human donor in good health (CMV status not recorded). Some clones in this sample may be carry-over from other donors' samples. The CDR3 DNA sequence: TGTGCCAGCAGGAAGGGGGGAGGAAGGGATGAGCAGTTCTTC. Amino acids: CASRKGGGRDEQFF.